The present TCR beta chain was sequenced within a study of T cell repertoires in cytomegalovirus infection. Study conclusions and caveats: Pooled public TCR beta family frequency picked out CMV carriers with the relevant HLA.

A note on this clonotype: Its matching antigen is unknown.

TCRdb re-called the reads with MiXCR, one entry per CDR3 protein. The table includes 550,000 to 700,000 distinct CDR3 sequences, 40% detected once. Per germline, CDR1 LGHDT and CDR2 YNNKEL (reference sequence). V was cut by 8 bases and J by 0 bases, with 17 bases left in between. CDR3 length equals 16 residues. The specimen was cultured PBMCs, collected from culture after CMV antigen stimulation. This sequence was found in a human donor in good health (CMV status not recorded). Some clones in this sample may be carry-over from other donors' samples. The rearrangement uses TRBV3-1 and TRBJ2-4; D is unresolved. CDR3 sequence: CASSSPAQLAKNIQYF. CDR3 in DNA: TGTGCCAGCTCTTCACCGGCACAACTAGCCAAAAACATTCAGTACTTC.